This T cell receptor beta chain derives from a study of CD8 T cells in Susac syndrome. CDR3 size: 13 residues. The germline CDR1 and CDR2 sequences are SGHRS and YFSETQ. Trimming removed 2 bases at V and 3 bases at J, with 8 bases between. cDNA came from roughly 0.47 to 1 ug RNA primed by random hexamers. TCRdb analysed the immunoSEQ multiplex PCR reads with MiXCR anew, one entry per CDR3 protein. The repertoire holds some 100,000 distinct CDR3 sequences, with 85% to 95% as singletons. Sample: CD4+ T cells from PBMCs. This chain uses TRBV5-1 with TRBJ1-2; maybe TRBD1 (5 bases). This clonotype originated in a human donor with multiple sclerosis. For the CDR3, the DNA is TGCGCCAGCAGCTTCGGGGCAGACTATGGCTACACCTTC. This sequence encodes CASSFGADYGYTF. The full variable domain, in which reference TRBV5-1 and TRBJ1-2 provide the parts outside the CDR3, is KAGVTQTPRYLIKTRGQQVTLSCSPISGHRSVSWYQQTPGQGLQFLFEYFSETQRNKGNFPGRFSGRQFSNSRSEMNVSTLELGDSALYLCASSFGADYGYTFGSGTRLTVV.